This record looks at one T cell receptor (beta chain) sequence and its context. Its target is unknown. The data originate from a study of Ad26.COV2.S vaccination and SARS-CoV-2 variants. As for the study in general: The vaccine Ad26.COV2.S was put into the muscle once, or twice with 56 days between.

Study-wide findings and caveats: Participants given vaccine showed non-spike TCR breadth similar to that of placebo recipients. Substantial breadth was reported for post-vaccination spike-specific CD8+ and CD4+ T cells.

TCRdb's table, derived via immunoSEQ multiplex PCR, lists solely in-frame clones and lacks some. The repertoire consists of about 350,000 clones, with roughly 89% occurring once and the leading ten covering roughly 4.8%. Treatment meaning: around 19 received Ad26.COV2.S at low or high dose, single or two shots; 5 received placebo; per-sample allocation not given. After the first vaccine or placebo injection, samples were drawn on day 63. An Ad26 vector that expressed Wuhan-strain SARS-CoV-2 spike constituted the vaccine. Sample: peripheral blood, taken in a trial of Ad26.COV2.S vaccine versus placebo. The clonotype comes from a person between 18 and 65 years old who received the Ad26.COV2.S COVID-19 vaccine or a placebo.

The CDR3 DNA sequence: TGTGCCAGCAGCGCGGGACTAAGTGAAGCTTTCTTT. Amino acids: CASSAGLSEAFF. The chain joins TRBV11-2 to TRBJ1-1; D might be TRBD1 (5 bases). This CDR3 is 12 amino acids long. V dropped 5 bases and J dropped 7 bases, with 11 bases sitting between them. Per germline, CDR1 SGHAT and CDR2 FQNNGV.